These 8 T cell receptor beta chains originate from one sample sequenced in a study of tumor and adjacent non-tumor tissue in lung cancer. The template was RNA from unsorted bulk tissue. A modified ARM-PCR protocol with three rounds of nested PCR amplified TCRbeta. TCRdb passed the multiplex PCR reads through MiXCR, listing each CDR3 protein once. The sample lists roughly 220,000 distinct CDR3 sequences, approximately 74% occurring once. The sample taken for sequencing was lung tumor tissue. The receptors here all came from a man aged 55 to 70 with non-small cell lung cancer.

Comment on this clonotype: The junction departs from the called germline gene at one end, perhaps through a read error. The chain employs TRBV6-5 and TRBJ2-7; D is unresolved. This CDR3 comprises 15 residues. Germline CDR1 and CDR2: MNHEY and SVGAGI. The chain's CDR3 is CASGNRRVTRYKQHF. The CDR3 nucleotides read TGTGCCAGCGGCAATAGGAGAGTCACTCGCTACAAGCAGCACTTC.

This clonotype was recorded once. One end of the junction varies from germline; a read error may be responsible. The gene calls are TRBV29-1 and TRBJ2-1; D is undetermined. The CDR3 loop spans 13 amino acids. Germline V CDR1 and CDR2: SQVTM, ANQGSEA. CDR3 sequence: CSVKGNIHNEEFF. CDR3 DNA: TGCAGCGTTAAAGGAAATATCCACAATGAGGAGTTCTTC.

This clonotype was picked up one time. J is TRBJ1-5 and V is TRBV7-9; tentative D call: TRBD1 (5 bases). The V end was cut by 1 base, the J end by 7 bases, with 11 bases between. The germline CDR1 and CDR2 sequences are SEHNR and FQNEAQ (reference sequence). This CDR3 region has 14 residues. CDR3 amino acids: CASSLGTGEQPQHF. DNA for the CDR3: TGTGCCAGCAGCTTAGGTACAGGTGAACAGCCCCAGCATTTT.

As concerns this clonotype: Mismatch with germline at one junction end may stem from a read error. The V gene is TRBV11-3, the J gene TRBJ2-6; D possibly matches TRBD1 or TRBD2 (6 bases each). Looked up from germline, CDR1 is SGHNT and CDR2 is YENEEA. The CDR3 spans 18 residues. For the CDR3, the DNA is TGTGCCAGCAGGAAAAACAAGGGGGGAAGCTCTGGGACCAACGTCCTGACTTTC. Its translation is CASRKNKGGSSGTNVLTF.

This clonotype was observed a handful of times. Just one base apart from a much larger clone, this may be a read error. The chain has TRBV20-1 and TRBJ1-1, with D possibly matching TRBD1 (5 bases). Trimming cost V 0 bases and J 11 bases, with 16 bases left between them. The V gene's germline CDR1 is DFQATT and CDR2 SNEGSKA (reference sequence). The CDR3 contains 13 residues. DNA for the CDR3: TGCAGTGCTAGAGAGGGGACCCTGACCGTGGCTTTCTTT. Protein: CSAREGTLTVAFF.

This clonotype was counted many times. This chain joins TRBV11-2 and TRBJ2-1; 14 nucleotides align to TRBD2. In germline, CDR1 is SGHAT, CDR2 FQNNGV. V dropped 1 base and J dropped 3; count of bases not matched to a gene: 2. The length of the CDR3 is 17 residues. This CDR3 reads CASSLGTSGGFYNEQFF. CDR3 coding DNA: TGTGCCAGCAGCTTAGGGACTAGCGGGGGGTTCTACAATGAGCAGTTCTTC.

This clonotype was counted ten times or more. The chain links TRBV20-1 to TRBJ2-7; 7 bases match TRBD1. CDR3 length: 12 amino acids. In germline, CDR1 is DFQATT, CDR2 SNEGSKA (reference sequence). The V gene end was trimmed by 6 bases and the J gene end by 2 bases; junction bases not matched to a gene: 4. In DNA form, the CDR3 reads TGCAGTGCCCCGGGACAGACCTACGAGCAGTACTTC. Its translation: CSAPGQTYEQYF.

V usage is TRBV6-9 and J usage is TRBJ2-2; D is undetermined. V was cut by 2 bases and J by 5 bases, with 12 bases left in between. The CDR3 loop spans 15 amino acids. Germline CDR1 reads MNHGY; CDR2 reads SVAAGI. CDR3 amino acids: CASSYKGKWTGELFF. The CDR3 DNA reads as TGTGCCAGCAGTTATAAGGGTAAGTGGACCGGGGAGCTGTTTTTT.